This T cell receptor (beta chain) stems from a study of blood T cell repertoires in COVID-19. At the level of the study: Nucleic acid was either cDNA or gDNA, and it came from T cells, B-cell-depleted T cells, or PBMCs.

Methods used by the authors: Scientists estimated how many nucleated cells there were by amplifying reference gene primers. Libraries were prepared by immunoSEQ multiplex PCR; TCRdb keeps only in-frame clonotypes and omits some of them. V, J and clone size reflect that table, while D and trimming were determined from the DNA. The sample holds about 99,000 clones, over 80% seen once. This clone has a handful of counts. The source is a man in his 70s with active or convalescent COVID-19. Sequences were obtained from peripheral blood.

In DNA, the CDR3 is TGTGCCAGCAGCCAACTTAACAGGGGTACCTACAATGAGCAGTTCTTC. It translates to CASSQLNRGTYNEQFF. The chain employs TRBV3-1 (or the pseudogene TRBV3-2) and TRBJ2-1, with 7 bases matching TRBD1. CDR3 length: 16 amino acids. Germline CDR1 is LGHDT and CDR2 is YNNKEL (reference sequence). V lost 2 bases, J lost 2 bases, and 6 bases stayed unmatched.